This TCR beta chain was retrieved from a study of T cell responses to AZD1222 COVID-19 vaccine. The CDR3 extends over 15 amino acids. Trimming took 2 bases from V and 2 from J, leaving 10 bases between them. Germline CDR1 is SNHLY and CDR2 is FYNNEI. The data were produced by immunoSEQ multiplex PCR, yet TCRdb's version contains in-frame clones alone and is incomplete. The table includes about 96,000 clones, about 90% detected once. To note about this clone: No antigen is known for it.

General study findings and limits: Spike-specific TCR breadth and depth were elevated following two AZD1222 doses.

The material sequenced was peripheral blood, taken on day 0 of AZD1222 vaccination. The TCR was taken from an adult in good health. The rearrangement links TRBV2 to TRBJ2-1; D is unclear. Here the CDR3 DNA reads TGTGCCAGCAGTGAATCGAGCGTGACCTACAATGAGCAGTTCTTC. The encoded protein is CASSESSVTYNEQFF.